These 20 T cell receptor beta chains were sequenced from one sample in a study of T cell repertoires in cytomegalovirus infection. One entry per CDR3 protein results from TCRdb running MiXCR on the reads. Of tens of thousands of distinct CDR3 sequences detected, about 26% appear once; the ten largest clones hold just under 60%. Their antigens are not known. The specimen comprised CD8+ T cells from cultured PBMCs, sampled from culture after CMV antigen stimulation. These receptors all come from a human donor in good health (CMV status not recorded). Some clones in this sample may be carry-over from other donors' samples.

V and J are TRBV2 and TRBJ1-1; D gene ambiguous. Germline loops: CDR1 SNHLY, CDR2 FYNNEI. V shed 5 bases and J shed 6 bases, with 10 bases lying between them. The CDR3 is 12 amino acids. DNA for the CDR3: TGTGCCAGCAGTATCAAACTCGCTGAAGCTTTCTTT. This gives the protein CASSIKLAEAFF.

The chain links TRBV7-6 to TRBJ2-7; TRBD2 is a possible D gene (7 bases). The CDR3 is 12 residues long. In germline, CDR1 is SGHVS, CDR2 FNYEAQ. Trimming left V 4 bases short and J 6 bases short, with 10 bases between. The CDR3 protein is CASSSGGVEQYF. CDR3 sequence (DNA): TGTGCCAGCAGCTCGGGGGGCGTCGAGCAGTACTTC. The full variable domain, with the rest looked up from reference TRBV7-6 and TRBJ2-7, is GAGVSQSPRYKVTKRGQDVALRCDPISGHVSLYWYRQALGQGPEFLTYFNYEAQQDKSGLPNDRFSAERPEGSISTLTIQRTEQRDSAMYRCASSSGGVEQYFGPGTRLTVT.

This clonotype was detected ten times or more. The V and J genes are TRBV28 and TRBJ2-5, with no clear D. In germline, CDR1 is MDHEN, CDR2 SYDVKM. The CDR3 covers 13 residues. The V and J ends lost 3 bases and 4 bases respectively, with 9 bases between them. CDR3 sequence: CASSFLDRETQYF. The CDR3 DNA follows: TGTGCCAGCAGTTTCCTGGATCGAGAGACCCAGTACTTC.

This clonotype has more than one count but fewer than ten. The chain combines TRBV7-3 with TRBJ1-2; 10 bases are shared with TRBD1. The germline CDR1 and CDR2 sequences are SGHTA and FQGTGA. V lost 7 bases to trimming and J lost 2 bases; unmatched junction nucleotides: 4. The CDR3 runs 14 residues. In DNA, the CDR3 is TGTGCCAGCACCGGGACAGGGGTGAACTATGGCTACACCTTC. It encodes CASTGTGVNYGYTF.

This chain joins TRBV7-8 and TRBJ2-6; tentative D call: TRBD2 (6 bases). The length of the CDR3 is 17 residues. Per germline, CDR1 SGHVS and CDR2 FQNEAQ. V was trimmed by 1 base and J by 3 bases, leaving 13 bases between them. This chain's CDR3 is CASSLGRGSGGANVLTF. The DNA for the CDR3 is TGTGCCAGCAGCTTAGGGCGGGGCTCGGGTGGGGCCAACGTCCTGACTTTC.

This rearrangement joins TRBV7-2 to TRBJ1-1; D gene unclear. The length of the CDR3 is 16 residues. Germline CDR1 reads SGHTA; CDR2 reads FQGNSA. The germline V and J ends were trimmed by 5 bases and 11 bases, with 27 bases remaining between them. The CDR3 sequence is CASSHSIWPKTTGAFF. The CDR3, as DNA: TGTGCCAGCAGCCACAGCATCTGGCCCAAGACTACTGGGGCTTTCTTT.

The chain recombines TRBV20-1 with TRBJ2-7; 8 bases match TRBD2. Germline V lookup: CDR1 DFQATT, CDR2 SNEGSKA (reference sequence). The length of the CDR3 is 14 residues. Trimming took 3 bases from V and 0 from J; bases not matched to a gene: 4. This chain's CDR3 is CSARALADSYEQYF. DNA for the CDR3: TGCAGTGCTAGGGCACTAGCGGACTCCTACGAGCAGTACTTC.

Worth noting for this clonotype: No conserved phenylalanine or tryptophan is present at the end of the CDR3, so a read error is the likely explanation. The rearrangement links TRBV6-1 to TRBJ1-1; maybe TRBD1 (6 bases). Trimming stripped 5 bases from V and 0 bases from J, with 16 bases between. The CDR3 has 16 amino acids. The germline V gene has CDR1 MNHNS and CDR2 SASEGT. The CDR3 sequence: CASSSSLRDMNTEAFS. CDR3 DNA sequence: TGTGCCAGCAGTTCCTCTCTCAGGGACATGAACACTGAAGCTTTCTCT.

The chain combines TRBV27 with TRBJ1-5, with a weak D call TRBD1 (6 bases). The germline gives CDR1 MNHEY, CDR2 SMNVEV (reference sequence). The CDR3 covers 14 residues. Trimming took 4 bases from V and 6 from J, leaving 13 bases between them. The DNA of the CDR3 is TGTGCCAGCAGTTCGCAGGGGATGAGTCAGCCCCAGCATTTT. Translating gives CASSSQGMSQPQHF.

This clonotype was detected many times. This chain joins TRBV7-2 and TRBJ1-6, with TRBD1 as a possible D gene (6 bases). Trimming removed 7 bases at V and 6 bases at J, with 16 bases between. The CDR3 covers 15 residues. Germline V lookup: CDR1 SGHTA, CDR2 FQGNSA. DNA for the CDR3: TGTGCCAGCACCAGCGGGGGGGCGGTTAATTCACCCCTCCACTTT. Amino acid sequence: CASTSGGAVNSPLHF.

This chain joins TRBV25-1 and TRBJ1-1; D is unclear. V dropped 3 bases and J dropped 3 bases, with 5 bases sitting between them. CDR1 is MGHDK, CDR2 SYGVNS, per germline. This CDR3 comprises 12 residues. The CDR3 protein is CASSDIDTEAFF. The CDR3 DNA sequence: TGTGCCAGCAGTGACATAGACACTGAAGCTTTCTTT.

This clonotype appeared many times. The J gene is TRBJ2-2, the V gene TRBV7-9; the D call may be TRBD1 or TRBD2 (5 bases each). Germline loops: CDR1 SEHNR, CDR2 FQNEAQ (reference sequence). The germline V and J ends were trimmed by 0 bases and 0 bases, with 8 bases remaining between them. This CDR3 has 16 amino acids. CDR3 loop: CASSLAGTSNTGELFF. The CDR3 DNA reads TGTGCCAGCAGCTTAGCTGGGACGTCGAACACCGGGGAGCTGTTTTTT.

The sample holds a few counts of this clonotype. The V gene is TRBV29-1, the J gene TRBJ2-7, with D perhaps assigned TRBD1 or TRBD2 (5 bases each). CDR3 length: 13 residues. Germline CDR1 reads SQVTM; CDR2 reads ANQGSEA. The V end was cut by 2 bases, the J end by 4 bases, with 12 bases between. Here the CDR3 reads CSVERGAGYEQYF. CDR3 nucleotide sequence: TGCAGCGTTGAACGAGGGGCAGGGTACGAGCAGTACTTC.

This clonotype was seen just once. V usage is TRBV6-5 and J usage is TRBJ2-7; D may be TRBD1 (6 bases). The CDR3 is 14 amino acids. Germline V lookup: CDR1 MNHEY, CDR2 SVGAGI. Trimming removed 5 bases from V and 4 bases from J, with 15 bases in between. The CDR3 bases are TGTGCCAGCAGTACCGGACAGTATCGGTACGAGCAGTACTTC. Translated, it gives CASSTGQYRYEQYF.

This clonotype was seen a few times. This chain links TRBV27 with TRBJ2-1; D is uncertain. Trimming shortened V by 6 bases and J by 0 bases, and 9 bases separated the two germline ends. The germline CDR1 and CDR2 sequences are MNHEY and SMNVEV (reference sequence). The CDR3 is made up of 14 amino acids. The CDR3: CASSLVASYNEQFF. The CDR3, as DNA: TGTGCCAGCAGCCTCGTGGCCTCCTACAATGAGCAGTTCTTC.

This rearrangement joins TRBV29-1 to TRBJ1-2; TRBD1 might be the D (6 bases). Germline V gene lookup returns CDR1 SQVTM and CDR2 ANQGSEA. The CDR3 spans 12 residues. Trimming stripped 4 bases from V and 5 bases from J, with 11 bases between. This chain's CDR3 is CSVVRDKYGYTF. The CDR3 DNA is TGCAGCGTTGTGCGGGACAAGTATGGCTACACCTTC.

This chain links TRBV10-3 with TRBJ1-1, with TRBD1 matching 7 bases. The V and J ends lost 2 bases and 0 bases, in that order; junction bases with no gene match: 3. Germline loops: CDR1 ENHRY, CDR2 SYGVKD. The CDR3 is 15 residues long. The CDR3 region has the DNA TGTGCCATCAGTGAGCCGGGGACAGTGAACACTGAAGCTTTCTTT. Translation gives CAISEPGTVNTEAFF.

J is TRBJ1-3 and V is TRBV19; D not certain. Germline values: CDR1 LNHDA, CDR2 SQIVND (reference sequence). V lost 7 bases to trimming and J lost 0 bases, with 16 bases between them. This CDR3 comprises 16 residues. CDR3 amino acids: CASTMGKRASGNTIYF. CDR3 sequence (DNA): TGTGCCAGTACCATGGGGAAGAGGGCCTCTGGAAACACCATATATTTT.

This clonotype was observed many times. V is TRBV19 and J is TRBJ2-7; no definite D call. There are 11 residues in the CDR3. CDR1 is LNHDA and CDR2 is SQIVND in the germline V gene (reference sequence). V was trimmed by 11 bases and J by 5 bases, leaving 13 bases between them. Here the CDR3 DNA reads TGTGCCTCCCGCCGCGCCAACGAGCAGTACTTC. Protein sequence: CASRRANEQYF.

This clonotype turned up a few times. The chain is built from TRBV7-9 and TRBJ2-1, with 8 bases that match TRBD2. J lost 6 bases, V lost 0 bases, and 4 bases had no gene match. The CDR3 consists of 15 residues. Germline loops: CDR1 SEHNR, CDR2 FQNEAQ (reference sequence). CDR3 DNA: TGTGCCAGCAGCTTAGCATCGGGGGGGTTCAATGAGCAGTTCTTC. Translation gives CASSLASGGFNEQFF.